This is a list of T cell receptor beta chains from one sample in a study of CD8 T cells in Susac syndrome. MiXCR, applied by TCRdb to the immunoSEQ multiplex PCR reads, yields one record per CDR3 protein. The table shows 150,000 to 200,000 distinct CDR3 sequences, with approximately 95% occurring only once. The sample was CD4+ T cells from PBMCs. These receptor sequences come from a human donor in good health. CDR3s include the opening cysteine and the closing phenylalanine or tryptophan. The D gene is left open where the match is weak. The listing skips clone size in some rows; elsewhere it reads once, few, many or a size class.

J	V	D	size	CDR3	DNA
TRBJ2-3	TRBV7-3	-	-	CASSLNEGGGTDTQYF	TGTGCCAGCAGCCTGAACGAAGGGGGAGGCACAGATACGCAGTATTTT
TRBJ2-2	TRBV29-1	-	-	CSVELGGGELFF	TGCAGCGTCGAACTGGGAGGTGGGGAGCTGTTTTTT
TRBJ2-7	TRBV19	-	-	CASSDWVGGDEQYF	TGTGCCAGTAGTGATTGGGTCGGGGGCGACGAGCAGTACTTC
TRBJ2-7	TRBV4-1	-	-	CASSQERHPSSYEQYF	TGCGCCAGCAGCCAAGAGCGCCACCCGAGCTCCTACGAGCAGTACTTC
TRBJ2-7	TRBV30	-	-	CAWSRGLDYEQYF	TGTGCCTGGAGTAGGGGCCTTGACTACGAGCAGTACTTC
TRBJ2-1	TRBV2	TRBD2	-	CASRRTSGGGNEQFF	TGTGCCAGCAGACGGACTAGCGGGGGTGGCAATGAGCAGTTCTTC
TRBJ2-7	TRBV25-1	-	-	CASSVSYEQYF	TGTGCCAGCAGTGTGAGCTACGAGCAGTACTTC
TRBJ2-3	TRBV5-1	-	-	CASSRQAHSSLTDTQYF	TGCGCCAGCAGCCGACAGGCCCATTCCTCCCTCACAGATACGCAGTATTTT
TRBJ2-2	TRBV6-2/TRBV6-3	-	once	CASSSGQGTGGELFF	TGTGCCAGCAGTTCGGGTCAGGGAACCGGCGGGGAGCTGTTTTTT
TRBJ2-6	TRBV10-3	-	-	CAISQGGGTGANVLTF	TGTGCCATCAGCCAAGGGGGGGGAACTGGGGCCAACGTCCTGACTTTC
TRBJ1-3	TRBV5-1	-	-	CASSLETAHSGNTIYF	TGCGCCAGCAGCTTGGAGACGGCGCACTCTGGAAACACCATATATTTT
TRBJ2-3	TRBV27	-	once	CASSSTGPRDTQYF	TGTGCCAGCAGTTCGACCGGGCCCCGCGATACGCAGTATTTT
TRBJ2-5	TRBV24-1	-	-	CATSSRGGIETQYF	TGTGCCACCAGTTCCCGCGGAGGGATCGAGACCCAGTACTTC
TRBJ2-2	TRBV12-3/TRBV12-4	-	-	CASSTGTGTGELFF	TGTGCCAGCAGTACCGGGACTGGTACCGGGGAGCTGTTTTTT
TRBJ1-2	TRBV5-1	-	-	CASSVTGTGGGYTF	TGCGCCAGCAGCGTAACAGGGACCGGGGGTGGCTACACCTTC
TRBJ1-4	TRBV6-2/TRBV6-3	-	-	CASRRDGSTNEKLFF	TGTGCCAGCAGGAGGGACGGCTCAACTAATGAAAAACTGTTTTTT
TRBJ2-5	TRBV6-5	-	-	CASSVLGDLGTQYF	TGTGCCAGCAGCGTATTAGGGGATTTGGGGACCCAGTACTTC
TRBJ1-3	TRBV2	-	-	CASSEQASSGNTIYF	TGTGCCAGCAGTGAACAAGCCAGTTCTGGAAACACCATATATTTT
TRBJ1-1	TRBV10-3	-	-	CAISGRGFTEAFF	TGTGCCATCAGTGGGAGGGGATTCACTGAAGCTTTCTTT
TRBJ2-7	TRBV9	-	once	CASSVGQLSYEQYF	TGTGCCAGCAGCGTCGGACAACTCTCCTACGAGCAGTACTTC
TRBJ2-1	TRBV9	-	-	CASSVSGVPISYNEQFF	TGTGCCAGCAGCGTCTCAGGGGTCCCCATCTCTTACAATGAGCAGTTCTTC
TRBJ2-3	TRBV29-1	-	-	CSVRGGAWIDTQYF	TGCAGCGTTAGGGGGGGGGCGTGGATAGATACGCAGTATTTT
TRBJ2-5	TRBV2	-	-	CATQRGGRAETQYF	TGTGCCACCCAGAGGGGGGGCAGGGCGGAGACCCAGTACTTC
TRBJ2-2	TRBV7-9	-	-	CASSVRQDPNTGELFF	TGTGCCAGCAGCGTCAGACAGGACCCCAACACCGGGGAGCTGTTTTTT
TRBJ2-4	TRBV2	-	-	CASMRGGNIQYF	TGTGCCAGCATGCGGGGTGGAAACATTCAGTACTTC
TRBJ2-6	TRBV11-2	TRBD2	once	CASSLDSGTFNSGANVLTF	TGTGCCAGCAGCTTAGATAGCGGGACCTTTAACTCTGGGGCCAACGTCCTGACTTTC
TRBJ2-7	TRBV5-1	-	-	CASSLDMAYEQYF	TGCGCCAGCAGCTTGGACATGGCCTACGAGCAGTACTTC
TRBJ2-1	TRBV27	-	-	CASRGTAYNEQFF	TGTGCCTCCCGCGGGACGGCCTACAATGAGCAGTTCTTC
TRBJ1-2	TRBV5-5	-	-	CASSLAWGSGYTF	TGTGCCAGCAGCTTGGCCTGGGGCTCTGGCTACACCTTC
TRBJ1-1	TRBV30	-	-	CAWSRASLEAFF	TGTGCCTGGAGTAGGGCCTCCCTGGAAGCTTTCTTT
TRBJ2-3	TRBV3-1	TRBD2	-	CASSQERLAGEQDTQYF	TGTGCCAGCAGCCAAGAGCGACTAGCGGGGGAGCAAGATACGCAGTATTTT